The sequence of this T cell receptor (beta chain) was determined in a study of blood T cells in healthy people across ages. Study conclusions and caveats: Naive T cell percentage and TCR beta diversity correlated strongly. Long-lived donors had more naive CD4+ cells and higher diversity than aged donors. Naive and antigen-experienced cells were not separated, limiting conclusive comparison.

A note on this clonotype: Its antigen is undetermined. Its ends do not fully match the called genes, so a read error is possible.

In germline, CDR1 is DFQATT, CDR2 SNEGSKA (reference sequence). There are 15 residues in the CDR3. Next came a second PCR, run for 7 to 11 cycles, which used a sample-barcoded 5' primer along with a J-beta primer mix. Via MiXCR, TCRdb re-called the 5' RACE reads, giving one row per CDR3 protein. The profile shows some 290,000 distinct CDR3 sequences, around 27% of them singletons. The sequenced material came from blood. The chain links TRBV20-1 to TRBJ2-5, with TRBD2 matching over 10 bases. This clonotype was sampled from a woman in her 70s in good health. The CDR3 spells CSARLAGGTRETQYF. As DNA, the CDR3 is TGCAGCGCTAGATTAGCGGGAGGCACTCGAGAGACCCAGTACTTC.